What follows describes a single T cell receptor beta chain. Antigen: not known. The CDR3 totals 15 residues. CDR1 is MNHNS and CDR2 is SASEGT in the germline V gene. Germline trimming cut 4 bases from V and 2 bases from J; bases unmatched to any gene: 2. This sample stems from a study of cytomegalovirus exposure and HLA in healthy donors. Study-wide points: Confirmation in vitro established that a few CMV-associated chains were specific for CMV antigens. Relative to equally common others, HLA-associated TCR beta chains showed greater clonal expansion in a later analysis. As immune exposure information, only CMV serostatus was available.

The PCR ran on 60 Vbeta and 13 Jbeta primers. Some clones are missing from TCRdb's copy, which holds only in-frame ones; the method was immunoSEQ multiplex PCR. The sample features tens of thousands of clones, with about 16% in its top ten. The sequencing sample was made of PBMCs. This chain connects TRBV6-1 to TRBJ2-7; TRBD2 matches 13 bases. The receptor's source is a man in his forties or fifties in good health and CMV-seropositive. CDR3: CASSAGLAGPYEQYV. CDR3 in DNA: TGTGCCAGCAGTGCGGGACTAGCGGGACCCTACGAGCAGTACGTC.